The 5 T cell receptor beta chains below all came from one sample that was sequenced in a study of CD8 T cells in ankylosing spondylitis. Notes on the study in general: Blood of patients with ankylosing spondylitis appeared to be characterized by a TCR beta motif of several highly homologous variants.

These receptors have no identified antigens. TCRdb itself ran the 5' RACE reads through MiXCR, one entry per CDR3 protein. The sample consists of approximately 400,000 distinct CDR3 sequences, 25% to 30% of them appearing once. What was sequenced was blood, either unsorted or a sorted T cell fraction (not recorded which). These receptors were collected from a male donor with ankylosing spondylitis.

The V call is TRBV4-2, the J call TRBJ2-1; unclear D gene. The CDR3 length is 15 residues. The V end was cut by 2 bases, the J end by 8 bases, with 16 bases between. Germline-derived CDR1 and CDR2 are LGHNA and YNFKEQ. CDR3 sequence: CASSQLGGPEDEQFF. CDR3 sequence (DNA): TGTGCCAGCAGCCAACTAGGTGGCCCCGAAGATGAGCAGTTCTTC.

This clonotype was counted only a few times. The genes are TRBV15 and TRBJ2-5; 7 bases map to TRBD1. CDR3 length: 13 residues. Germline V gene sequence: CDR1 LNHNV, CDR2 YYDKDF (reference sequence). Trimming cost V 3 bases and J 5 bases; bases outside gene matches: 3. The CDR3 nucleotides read TGTGCCACCAGCAGTTACAGGGGTGAGACCCAGTACTTC. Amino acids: CATSSYRGETQYF. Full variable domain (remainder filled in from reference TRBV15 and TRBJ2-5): DAMVIQNPRYQVTQFGKPVTLSCSQTLNHNVMYWYQQKSSQAPKLLFHYYDKDFNNEADTPDNFQSRRPNTSFCFLDIRSPGLGDTAMYLCATSSYRGETQYFGPGTRLLVL.

The CDR3 nucleotides are TGCGCCAGCAGCCCTCTGACAGGGAAGGGGACTGAAGCTTTCTTT. Translating gives CASSPLTGKGTEAFF. The chain combines TRBV4-1 with TRBJ1-1; TRBD1 agrees at 7 bases. The CDR3 totals 15 residues. CDR1 is MGHRA, CDR2 YSYEKL, per germline. The V and J ends lost 4 bases and 5 bases, in that order; junction bases with no gene match: 10.

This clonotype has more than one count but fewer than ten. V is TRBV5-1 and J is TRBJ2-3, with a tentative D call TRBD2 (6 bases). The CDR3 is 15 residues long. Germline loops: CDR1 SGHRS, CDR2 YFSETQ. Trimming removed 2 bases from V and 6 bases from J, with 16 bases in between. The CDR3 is CASSLGTLRADTQYF. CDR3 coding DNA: TGCGCCAGCAGCTTAGGGACTCTTCGAGCGGATACGCAGTATTTT.

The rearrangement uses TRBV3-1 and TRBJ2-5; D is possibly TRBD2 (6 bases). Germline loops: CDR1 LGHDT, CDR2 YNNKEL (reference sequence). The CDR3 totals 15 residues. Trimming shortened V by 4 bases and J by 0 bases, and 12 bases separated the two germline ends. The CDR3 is CASSLERVYQETQYF. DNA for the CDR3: TGTGCCAGCAGCCTGGAGCGGGTATACCAAGAGACCCAGTACTTC.